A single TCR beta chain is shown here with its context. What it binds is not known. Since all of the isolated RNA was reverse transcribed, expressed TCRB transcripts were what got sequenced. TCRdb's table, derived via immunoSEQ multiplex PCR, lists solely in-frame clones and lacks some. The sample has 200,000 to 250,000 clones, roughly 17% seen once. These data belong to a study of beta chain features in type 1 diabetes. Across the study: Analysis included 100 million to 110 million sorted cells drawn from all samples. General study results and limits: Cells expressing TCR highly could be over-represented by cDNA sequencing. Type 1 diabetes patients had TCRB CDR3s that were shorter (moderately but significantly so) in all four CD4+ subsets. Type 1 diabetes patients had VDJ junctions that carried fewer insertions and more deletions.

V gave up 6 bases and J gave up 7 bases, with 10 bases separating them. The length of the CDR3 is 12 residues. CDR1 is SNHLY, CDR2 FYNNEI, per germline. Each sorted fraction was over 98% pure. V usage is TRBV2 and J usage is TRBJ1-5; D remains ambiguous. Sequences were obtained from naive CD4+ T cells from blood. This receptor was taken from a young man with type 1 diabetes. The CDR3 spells CASSWGLQPQHF. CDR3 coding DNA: TGTGCCAGCAGCTGGGGTCTCCAGCCCCAGCATTTT.